Sequencing of this T cell receptor beta chain was carried out in a study of blood T cell repertoires in COVID-19. The repertoire was sequenced with immunoSEQ multiplex PCR; TCRdb's copy has only in-frame clones and lacks some. Counted here are 36,000 or so clones, approximately 90% occurring once; the ten biggest clones make up 4.8%. V dropped 7 bases and J dropped 2; count of bases not matched to a gene: 5. This CDR3 is built from 15 residues. The germline V gene encodes CDR1 SGHAT and CDR2 FQNNGV. This clone turned up a few times. V gene TRBV11-2 combines with J gene TRBJ2-3; 11 positions match TRBD2. The source material was peripheral blood. This sequence was found in a human donor in a cohort sampled during active COVID-19. CDR3 bases: TGTGCCAGCACCGTTAGCGGGAGGGACACAGATACGCAGTATTTT. Amino acids: CASTVSGRDTDTQYF. Full variable domain (missing parts from reference TRBV11-2 and TRBJ2-3): EAGVAQSPRYKIIEKRQSVAFWCNPISGHATLYWYQQILGQGPKLLIQFQNNGVVDDSQLPKDRFSAERLKGVDSTLKIQPAKLEDSAVYLCASTVSGRDTDTQYFGPGTRLTVL.